This T cell receptor (beta chain) was profiled in a study of T cell changes during pregnancy in multiple sclerosis. Method: immunoSEQ multiplex PCR; TCRdb's copy keeps in-frame clones and lacks some. This table has approximately 74,000 clones, approximately 90% appearing once. Germline-derived CDR1 and CDR2 are SQVTM and ANQGSEA. The CDR3 runs to 15 residues. Trimming removed 2 bases at V and 0 bases at J, with 11 bases between. The receptor was derived from a female donor with multiple sclerosis, enrolled in a pregnancy study. The sequences come from peripheral blood, collected before pregnancy. The rearrangement uses TRBV29-1 and TRBJ1-5; D unclear. The CDR3 region has the DNA TGCAGCGTTGAAAGCGCAGGACTTAGCAATCAGCCCCAGCATTTT. Translation gives CSVESAGLSNQPQHF. Drawing the rest from reference TRBV29-1 and TRBJ1-5, the complete variable domain is SAVISQKPSRDICQRGTSLTIQCQVDSQVTMMFWYRQQPGQSLTLIATANQGSEATYESGFVIDKFPISRPNLTFSTLTVSNMSPEDSSIYLCSVESAGLSNQPQHFGDGTRLSIL.